The subject of this entry is one T cell receptor beta chain. Antigen specificity is unknown. This entry belongs to a study of shared clonotypes between healthy human individuals. Study-wide results and caveats: Some naive CD4 clonotypes, 4.5% to 5.5%, turned up in common across several donors. Non-shared clonotypes showed lower generation probabilities than clonotypes common to all four donors.

The donors were adults (healthy and HIV-negative) with no recent acute infections or vaccinations. Germline loops: CDR1 MNHEY, CDR2 SMNVEV (reference sequence). The V gene end was trimmed by 2 bases and the J gene end by 10 bases; junction bases not matched to a gene: 6. This CDR3 contains 15 residues. Sequenced by immunoSEQ multiplex PCR; TCRdb stores in-frame clones only, minus some. The repertoire consists of some 2,500,000 clones, with over 85% occurring once and the leading ten covering around 0.4%. The sample consisted of naive CD4+ T cells from PBMCs. Described subset: CD45RA+ positively selected. V gene TRBV27 combines with J gene TRBJ2-1, with 12 bases that match TRBD2. The TCR sequence derives from a man between 18 and 35 years old in good health. Some clones in this sample may be carry-over from other donors' samples. CDR3 amino acids: CASSLRLAGAREQFF. The CDR3 bases are TGTGCCAGCAGTTTAAGACTAGCGGGGGCTCGGGAGCAGTTCTTC.